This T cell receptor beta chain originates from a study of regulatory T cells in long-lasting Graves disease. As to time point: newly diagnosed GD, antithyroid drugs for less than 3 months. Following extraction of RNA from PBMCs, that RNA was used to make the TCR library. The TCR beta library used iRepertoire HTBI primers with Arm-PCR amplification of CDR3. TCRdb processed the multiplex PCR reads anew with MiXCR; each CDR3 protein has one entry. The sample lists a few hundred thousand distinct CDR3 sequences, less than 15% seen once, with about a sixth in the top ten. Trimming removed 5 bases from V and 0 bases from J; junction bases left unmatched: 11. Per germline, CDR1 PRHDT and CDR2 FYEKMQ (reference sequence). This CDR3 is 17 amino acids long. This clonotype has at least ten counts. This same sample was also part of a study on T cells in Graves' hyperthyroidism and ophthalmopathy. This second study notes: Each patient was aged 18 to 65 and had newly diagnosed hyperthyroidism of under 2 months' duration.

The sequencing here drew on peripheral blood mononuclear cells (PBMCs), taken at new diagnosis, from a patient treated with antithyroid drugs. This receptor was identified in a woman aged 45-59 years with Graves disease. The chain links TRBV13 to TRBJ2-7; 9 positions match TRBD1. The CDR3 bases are TGTGCCAGCAGCAAGATCGGGACAGGGAGATACTCCTACGAGCAGTACTTC. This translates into CASSKIGTGRYSYEQYF. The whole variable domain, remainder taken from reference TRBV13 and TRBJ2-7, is AAGVIQSPRHLIKEKRETATLKCYPIPRHDTVYWYQQGPGQDPQFLISFYEKMQSDKGSIPDRFSAQQFSDYHSELNMSSLELGDSALYFCASSKIGTGRYSYEQYFGPGTRLTVT.